This TCR beta chain is from a study of T cells after yellow fever vaccination. TCRdb used MiXCR to reprocess the 5' RACE reads, holding one entry per CDR3 protein. The table records roughly 27,000 distinct CDR3 sequences, 5% to 6% of them present only once. Study conclusions and caveats: Reappearance after the booster was observed for most primary-vaccination clones (96% CD4, about 85% CD8). Clonotype sharing between CD4 and CD8 compartments was small.

In this sample, this clonotype turned up many times. Its antigen is not known. The material sequenced was CD8+ T cells sorted from PBMCs, taken 10 days after the yellow fever booster vaccination. This clonotype was sampled from a man aged 30 to 45 who received the YFV17D yellow fever vaccine.

As DNA, the CDR3 is TGTGCCAGCAGCTTGCTGTTGGGAACCGGGGGTTCCATGAACACTGAAGCTTTCTTT. It translates to CASSLLLGTGGSMNTEAFF. This sequence joins TRBV5-4 and TRBJ1-1; tentative D call: TRBD1 (5 bases). Trimming pared 1 base from V and 0 bases from J, leaving 22 bases between. CDR3 size: 19 residues. The germline gives CDR1 SGHNT, CDR2 YYREEE (reference sequence).